Sequencing of this T cell receptor beta chain was carried out in a study of blood T cell repertoires in COVID-19. Turning to the study itself: Collection of acute and convalescent COVID-19 samples took place in the United States, Italy and Spain.

Trimming shortened V by 3 bases and J by 10 bases, and 7 bases separated the two germline ends. The CDR3 totals 11 residues. Germline CDR1 and CDR2: LGHDT and YNNKEL (reference sequence). This clone was found once. Different DNA sequences within this sample yield the same CDR3. Per the original methods: Quantification of nucleated cells was approximated via reference gene primer amplification. Profiling relied on immunoSEQ multiplex PCR, and the TCRdb table lists in-frame clones only, not all of them. The V and J calls and clone size were taken over from that table, and D and trimming were inferred from the DNA. This repertoire shows around 250,000 clones, 75% to 90% found once; its top ten account for roughly 4.3%.

The TCR sequence derives from a woman in her 30s with acute COVID-19. The chain uses TRBV3-1 (or the pseudogene TRBV3-2) and TRBJ2-1; D is unclear. The material sequenced was PBMCs or T cells enriched from blood (not recorded which). The CDR3 sequence: CASSQAQEQFF. In DNA form, the CDR3 reads TGTGCCAGCAGCCAGGCCCAGGAGCAGTTCTTC.